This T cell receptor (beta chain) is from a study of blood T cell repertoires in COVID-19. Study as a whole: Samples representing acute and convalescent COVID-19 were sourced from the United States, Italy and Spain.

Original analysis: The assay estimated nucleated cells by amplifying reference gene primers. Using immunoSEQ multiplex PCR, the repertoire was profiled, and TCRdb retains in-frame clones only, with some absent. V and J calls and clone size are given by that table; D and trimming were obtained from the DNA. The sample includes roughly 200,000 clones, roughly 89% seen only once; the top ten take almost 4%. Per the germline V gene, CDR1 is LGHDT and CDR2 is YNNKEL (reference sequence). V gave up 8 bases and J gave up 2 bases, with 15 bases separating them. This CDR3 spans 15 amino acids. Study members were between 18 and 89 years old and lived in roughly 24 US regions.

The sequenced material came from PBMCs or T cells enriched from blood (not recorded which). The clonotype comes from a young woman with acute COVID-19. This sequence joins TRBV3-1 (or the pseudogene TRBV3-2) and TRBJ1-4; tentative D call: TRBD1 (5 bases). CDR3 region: CASSGELATNEKLFF. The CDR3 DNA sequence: TGTGCCAGCTCGGGGGAATTGGCCACTAATGAAAAACTGTTTTTT.